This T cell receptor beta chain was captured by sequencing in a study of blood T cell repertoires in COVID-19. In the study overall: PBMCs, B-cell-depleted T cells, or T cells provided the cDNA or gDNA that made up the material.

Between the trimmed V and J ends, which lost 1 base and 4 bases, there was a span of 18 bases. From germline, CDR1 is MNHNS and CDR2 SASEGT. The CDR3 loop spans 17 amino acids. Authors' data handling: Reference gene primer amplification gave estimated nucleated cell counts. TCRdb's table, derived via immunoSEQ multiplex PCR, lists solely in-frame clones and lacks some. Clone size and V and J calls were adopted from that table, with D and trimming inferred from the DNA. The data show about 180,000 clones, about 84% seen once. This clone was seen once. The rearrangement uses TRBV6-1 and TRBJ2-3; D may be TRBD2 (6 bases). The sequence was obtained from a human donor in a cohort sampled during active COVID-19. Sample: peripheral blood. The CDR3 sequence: CASSEVLPGDLADTQYF. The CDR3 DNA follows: TGTGCCAGCAGTGAAGTTCTCCCGGGGGACTTAGCAGATACGCAGTATTTT.